This is a list of T cell receptor beta chains from one sample in a study of T cells in tumors after PD-1 blockade. The protocol was immunoSEQ multiplex PCR, while the TCRdb copy is restricted to in-frame clones and leaves out a portion. Among 60,000 to 70,000 clones, less than 85% were seen once, and the ten largest hold about 4.8%. The sequencing here drew on PBMCs, taken after anti-PD-1 treatment. The receptor set was obtained from a human donor with basal cell carcinoma. Each CDR3 is given with its conserved first and last residue. D genes are given only for firm matches. Not every row has a clone size; where given, it reads once, few, many or a size class.

d_gene: .; v_gene: TRBV24-1; abundance: .; j_gene: TRBJ2-7; CDR3aa: CATRDSANSYEQYF; CDR3nt: TGTGCCACCAGGGATAGCGCCAACTCCTACGAGCAGTACTTC
d_gene: .; v_gene: TRBV10-1; abundance: few; j_gene: TRBJ1-1; CDR3aa: CASSDRSLNTEAFF; CDR3nt: TGCGCCAGCAGTGATAGAAGCTTGAACACTGAAGCTTTCTTT
d_gene: .; v_gene: TRBV7-8; abundance: .; j_gene: TRBJ1-2; CDR3aa: CASSLVSQPIYGYTF; CDR3nt: TGTGCCAGCAGCTTAGTTAGTCAACCGATCTATGGCTACACCTTC
d_gene: .; v_gene: TRBV4-2; abundance: .; j_gene: TRBJ1-2; CDR3aa: CASSQDLADYGYTF; CDR3nt: TGTGCCAGCAGCCAAGATCTGGCGGACTATGGCTACACCTTC
d_gene: .; v_gene: TRBV24-1; abundance: .; j_gene: TRBJ2-3; CDR3aa: CATSDLIGGLFPQYF; CDR3nt: TGTGCCACCAGTGATTTGATTGGGGGCCTTTTTCCGCAGTATTTT
d_gene: .; v_gene: TRBV5-1; abundance: once; j_gene: TRBJ2-1; CDR3aa: CASSLDQGVYNEQFF; CDR3nt: TGCGCCAGCAGCTTGGATCAAGGCGTTTACAATGAGCAGTTCTTC
d_gene: .; v_gene: TRBV6-6; abundance: .; j_gene: TRBJ2-1; CDR3aa: CASSQLGDEQFF; CDR3nt: TGTGCCAGCAGCCAGCTGGGGGATGAGCAGTTCTTC
d_gene: TRBD1; v_gene: TRBV19; abundance: .; j_gene: TRBJ1-1; CDR3aa: CASSSNRGNTEAFF; CDR3nt: TGTGCCAGTAGTTCTAACAGGGGGAACACTGAAGCTTTCTTT
d_gene: TRBD1; v_gene: TRBV27; abundance: .; j_gene: TRBJ1-2; CDR3aa: CASRTGANYGYTF; CDR3nt: TGTGCCAGCAGGACAGGGGCTAACTATGGCTACACCTTC
d_gene: .; v_gene: TRBV5-1; abundance: few; j_gene: TRBJ1-1; CDR3aa: CASSLRQLNTEAFF; CDR3nt: TGCGCCAGCAGCTTGCGGCAGTTGAACACTGAAGCTTTCTTT
d_gene: .; v_gene: TRBV2; abundance: few; j_gene: TRBJ1-5; CDR3aa: CASSEMEGKGQPQHF; CDR3nt: TGTGCCAGCAGTGAAATGGAGGGGAAGGGACAGCCCCAGCATTTT
d_gene: TRBD1; v_gene: TRBV6-1; abundance: .; j_gene: TRBJ2-1; CDR3aa: CASSEVRTGLYNEQFF; CDR3nt: TGTGCCAGCAGTGAAGTGCGGACAGGGTTGTACAATGAGCAGTTCTTC
d_gene: TRBD2; v_gene: TRBV4-1; abundance: .; j_gene: TRBJ2-5; CDR3aa: CASSRQTSGGPQETQYF; CDR3nt: TGCGCCAGCAGCCGCCAGACTAGCGGGGGGCCACAAGAGACCCAGTACTTC
d_gene: .; v_gene: TRBV19; abundance: .; j_gene: TRBJ2-6; CDR3aa: CASSIGGTEFSGANVLTF; CDR3nt: TGTGCCAGTAGTATTGGGGGCACGGAATTCTCTGGGGCCAACGTCCTGACTTTC
d_gene: .; v_gene: TRBV19; abundance: few; j_gene: TRBJ2-3; CDR3aa: CASSIDFDVGVQDTQYF; CDR3nt: TGTGCCAGTAGTATAGATTTCGATGTGGGGGTACAGGATACGCAGTATTTT
d_gene: .; v_gene: TRBV27; abundance: .; j_gene: TRBJ2-2; CDR3aa: CAIQRQLNTGELFF; CDR3nt: TGTGCCATCCAAAGGCAGCTGAACACCGGGGAGCTGTTTTTT
d_gene: .; v_gene: TRBV12-3/TRBV12-4; abundance: .; j_gene: TRBJ1-4; CDR3aa: CTGSWGTNEKLFF; CDR3nt: TGTACCGGGTCCTGGGGGACTAATGAAAAACTGTTTTTT
d_gene: .; v_gene: TRBV12-3/TRBV12-4; abundance: .; j_gene: TRBJ1-1; CDR3aa: CASRELRTEAFF; CDR3nt: TGTGCCAGCCGGGAGCTCCGAACTGAAGCTTTCTTT
d_gene: .; v_gene: TRBV7-2; abundance: .; j_gene: TRBJ2-7; CDR3aa: CASSPASKGEQYF; CDR3nt: TGTGCCAGCAGTCCGGCCTCGAAAGGGGAGCAGTACTTC
d_gene: TRBD2; v_gene: TRBV7-9; abundance: .; j_gene: TRBJ2-5; CDR3aa: CASSGGGSPGETQYF; CDR3nt: TGTGCCAGCAGTGGGGGAGGGTCACCCGGAGAGACCCAGTACTTC
d_gene: .; v_gene: TRBV12-5; abundance: .; j_gene: TRBJ1-1; CDR3aa: CASGHDRRSEAFF; CDR3nt: TGTGCTAGTGGCCACGACAGGAGATCTGAAGCTTTCTTT
d_gene: TRBD1; v_gene: TRBV18; abundance: .; j_gene: TRBJ1-1; CDR3aa: CASSSGQGWNEAFF; CDR3nt: TGTGCCAGCTCATCAGGACAGGGGTGGAATGAAGCTTTCTTT
d_gene: .; v_gene: TRBV4-1; abundance: .; j_gene: TRBJ1-1; CDR3aa: CASSQDQGRSAFF; CDR3nt: TGCGCCAGCAGCCAAGATCAGGGGAGATCTGCTTTCTTT
d_gene: .; v_gene: TRBV19; abundance: .; j_gene: TRBJ2-1; CDR3aa: CASSFSFGQLFQFF; CDR3nt: TGTGCCAGTAGTTTCTCTTTTGGGCAGTTGTTTCAGTTCTTC
d_gene: .; v_gene: TRBV6-2/TRBV6-3; abundance: .; j_gene: TRBJ2-5; CDR3aa: CASSNTEETQYF; CDR3nt: TGTGCCAGCAGTAACACAGAAGAGACCCAGTACTTC
d_gene: .; v_gene: TRBV5-1; abundance: .; j_gene: TRBJ1-1; CDR3aa: CASSLASGVTEAFF; CDR3nt: TGCGCCAGCAGCTTGGCTTCGGGGGTCACTGAAGCTTTCTTT
d_gene: .; v_gene: TRBV7-6; abundance: .; j_gene: TRBJ2-2; CDR3aa: CASSLGPGGPNTGELFF; CDR3nt: TGTGCCAGCAGCTTAGGTCCCGGGGGCCCGAACACCGGGGAGCTGTTTTTT
d_gene: .; v_gene: TRBV5-4; abundance: .; j_gene: TRBJ2-5; CDR3aa: CASSEKGRFQETQYF; CDR3nt: TGTGCCAGCAGCGAAAAGGGGCGGTTCCAAGAGACCCAGTACTTC
d_gene: .; v_gene: TRBV18; abundance: .; j_gene: TRBJ1-3; CDR3aa: CASSPTGNAGNTIYF; CDR3nt: TGTGCCAGCTCACCTACAGGGAACGCTGGAAACACCATATATTTT
d_gene: .; v_gene: TRBV14; abundance: .; j_gene: TRBJ2-5; CDR3aa: CASSQDLAAKTQYF; CDR3nt: TGTGCCAGCAGCCAAGATTTGGCAGCGAAGACCCAGTACTTC
d_gene: TRBD2; v_gene: TRBV5-8; abundance: .; j_gene: TRBJ2-5; CDR3aa: CASSPGAGEGETQYF; CDR3nt: TGTGCCAGCAGCCCTGGGGCGGGGGAAGGAGAGACCCAGTACTTC
d_gene: .; v_gene: TRBV5-5; abundance: .; j_gene: TRBJ1-5; CDR3aa: CASSDSDNQPQHF; CDR3nt: TGTGCCAGCAGCGACAGTGACAATCAGCCCCAGCATTTT
d_gene: .; v_gene: TRBV30; abundance: .; j_gene: TRBJ2-7; CDR3aa: CAWSVTGNSLYEQYF; CDR3nt: TGTGCCTGGAGTGTAACAGGGAATTCCCTCTACGAGCAGTACTTC
d_gene: TRBD2; v_gene: TRBV10-3; abundance: .; j_gene: TRBJ2-1; CDR3aa: CAISESGGGTYNEQFF; CDR3nt: TGTGCCATCAGTGAGTCCGGCGGGGGTACCTACAATGAGCAGTTCTTC
d_gene: .; v_gene: TRBV6-5; abundance: .; j_gene: TRBJ1-2; CDR3aa: CASRQTVGYGYTF; CDR3nt: TGTGCCAGCAGGCAGACAGTCGGATATGGCTACACCTTC
d_gene: .; v_gene: TRBV13; abundance: .; j_gene: TRBJ2-3; CDR3aa: CASRRRYTDTQYF; CDR3nt: TGTGCCAGCAGGCGGCGTTACACAGATACGCAGTATTTT
d_gene: TRBD1; v_gene: TRBV5-5; abundance: once; j_gene: TRBJ2-5; CDR3aa: CASSLFSTGKETQYF; CDR3nt: TGTGCCAGCAGCTTGTTCTCGACAGGGAAAGAGACCCAGTACTTC
d_gene: .; v_gene: TRBV2; abundance: .; j_gene: TRBJ1-4; CDR3aa: CASSNRATNEKLFF; CDR3nt: TGTGCCAGCAGCAACAGGGCAACTAATGAAAAACTGTTTTTT
d_gene: TRBD1; v_gene: TRBV24-1; abundance: .; j_gene: TRBJ2-2; CDR3aa: CATSRPGGDTGELFF; CDR3nt: TGTGCCACCAGTAGGCCAGGGGGCGACACCGGGGAGCTGTTTTTT
d_gene: .; v_gene: TRBV6-1; abundance: few; j_gene: TRBJ2-2; CDR3aa: CASSAISRGHSNTGELFF; CDR3nt: TGTGCCAGCAGTGCGATATCGCGGGGACACTCGAACACCGGGGAGCTGTTTTTT
d_gene: TRBD2; v_gene: TRBV19; abundance: .; j_gene: TRBJ2-3; CDR3aa: CASSILLAGGGDTQYF; CDR3nt: TGTGCCAGTAGTATATTGCTAGCGGGGGGTGGTGATACGCAGTATTTT
d_gene: .; v_gene: TRBV24-1; abundance: .; j_gene: TRBJ2-7; CDR3aa: CATSDAGSSYEQYF; CDR3nt: TGTGCCACCAGTGATGCGGGTAGCTCCTACGAGCAGTACTTC
d_gene: TRBD1; v_gene: TRBV7-8; abundance: .; j_gene: TRBJ2-7; CDR3aa: CASSLGTGGPEQYF; CDR3nt: TGTGCCAGCAGCTTAGGGACAGGGGGCCCCGAGCAGTACTTC
d_gene: .; v_gene: TRBV2; abundance: .; j_gene: TRBJ2-7; CDR3aa: CASRRLGSEQYF; CDR3nt: TGTGCCAGCAGAAGGTTGGGGTCCGAGCAGTACTTC
d_gene: TRBD2; v_gene: TRBV5-1; abundance: .; j_gene: TRBJ2-2; CDR3aa: CASSLGTSYSGELFF; CDR3nt: TGCGCCAGCAGCTTGGGGACTAGCTACTCCGGGGAGCTGTTTTTT
d_gene: .; v_gene: TRBV7-9; abundance: .; j_gene: TRBJ2-2; CDR3aa: CASSLWTANTGELFF; CDR3nt: TGTGCCAGCAGTCTCTGGACAGCGAACACCGGGGAGCTGTTTTTT
d_gene: TRBD2; v_gene: TRBV5-1; abundance: .; j_gene: TRBJ2-7; CDR3aa: CASSFFVAGSSYEQYF; CDR3nt: TGCGCCAGCAGCTTTTTCGTAGCGGGGAGCTCCTACGAGCAGTACTTC
d_gene: .; v_gene: TRBV15; abundance: .; j_gene: TRBJ2-7; CDR3aa: CATSRDQGNEQYF; CDR3nt: TGTGCCACCAGCAGAGATCAAGGCAACGAGCAGTACTTC
d_gene: TRBD2; v_gene: TRBV5-1; abundance: .; j_gene: TRBJ2-1; CDR3aa: CASSPGQRGGNEQFF; CDR3nt: TGCGCCAGCAGCCCGGGTCAGCGGGGGGGAAATGAGCAGTTCTTC
d_gene: .; v_gene: TRBV5-1; abundance: .; j_gene: TRBJ2-6; CDR3aa: CASSLWRGPGANVLTF; CDR3nt: TGCGCCAGCAGCTTGTGGAGGGGGCCTGGGGCCAACGTCCTGACTTTC
d_gene: TRBD1; v_gene: TRBV27; abundance: .; j_gene: TRBJ1-1; CDR3aa: CASSSPGTGEGDTEAFF; CDR3nt: TGTGCCAGCAGTTCCCCCGGGACAGGGGAGGGAGACACTGAAGCTTTCTTT
d_gene: TRBD2; v_gene: TRBV5-1; abundance: few; j_gene: TRBJ2-2; CDR3aa: CASSLLAGTGELFF; CDR3nt: TGCGCCAGCAGCTTACTAGCGGGCACCGGGGAGCTGTTTTTT
d_gene: .; v_gene: TRBV30; abundance: .; j_gene: TRBJ1-1; CDR3aa: CAWSDTEAFF; CDR3nt: TGTGCCTGGAGTGACACTGAAGCTTTCTTT